The 4 T cell receptor beta chains listed next were all sequenced from one sample in a study of blood T cell repertoires in COVID-19. Assay used: immunoSEQ multiplex PCR; TCRdb lists only in-frame clones, some missing. The table has about 240,000 clones, 70% to 90% seen once; the top ten hold 4%. Sequenced material: peripheral blood. The receptors stem from a man aged 50 to 59 with acute or convalescent COVID-19.

With regard to this clone: The same CDR3 can be traced to other DNA sequences in this sample. The chain has TRBV11-2 and TRBJ2-7; D is ambiguous. This CDR3 has 13 amino acids. Per the germline V gene, CDR1 is SGHAT and CDR2 is FQNNGV. V was pared by 3 bases and J by 2 bases, with 8 bases between. The CDR3 is CASSLGRAYEQYF. The CDR3 nucleotides read TGTGCCAGCAGCTTGGGCAGAGCCTACGAGCAGTACTTC.

J is TRBJ1-1 and V is TRBV29-1, with D tentatively TRBD1 (5 bases). Germline loops: CDR1 SQVTM, CDR2 ANQGSEA. Trimming left V 2 bases short and J 11 bases short, with 12 bases between. The CDR3 has 11 amino acids. This CDR3 reads CSVEQGGVAFF. DNA for the CDR3: TGCAGCGTTGAACAGGGCGGTGTCGCTTTCTTT.

The chain's CDR3 is CARQGTSGSTRTDTQYF. CDR3 bases: TGTGCCAGGCAGGGGACTAGCGGGAGTACCCGCACAGATACGCAGTATTTT. The chain links TRBV2 to TRBJ2-3, with 14 bases lining up with TRBD2. Germline V gene data show CDR1 as SNHLY and CDR2 as FYNNEI. Trimming took 9 bases from V and 1 from J; bases not matched to a gene: 9. CDR3 length: 17 residues.

The rearrangement uses TRBV4-1 and TRBJ1-5; D not certain. V lost 0 bases, J lost 11 bases, and 20 bases lay in between. The germline V gene encodes CDR1 MGHRA and CDR2 YSYEKL. This CDR3 has 16 residues. CDR3 amino acids: CASSQDLYRRISTQHF. In DNA form, the CDR3 reads TGCGCCAGCAGCCAAGATTTGTACCGGAGGATCAGCACCCAGCATTTT.